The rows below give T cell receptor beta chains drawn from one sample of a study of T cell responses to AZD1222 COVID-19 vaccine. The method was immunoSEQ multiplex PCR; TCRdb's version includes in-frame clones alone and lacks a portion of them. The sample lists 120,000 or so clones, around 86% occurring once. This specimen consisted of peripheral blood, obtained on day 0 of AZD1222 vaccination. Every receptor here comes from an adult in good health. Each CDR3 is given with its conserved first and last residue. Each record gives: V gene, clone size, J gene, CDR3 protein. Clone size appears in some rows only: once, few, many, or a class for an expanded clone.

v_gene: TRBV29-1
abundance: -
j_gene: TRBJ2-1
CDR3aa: CSVAAVGGGQFF

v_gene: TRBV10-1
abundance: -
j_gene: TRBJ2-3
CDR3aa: CASSDPVSGSTDTQYF

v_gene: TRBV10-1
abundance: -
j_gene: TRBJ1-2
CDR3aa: CASSARTGDGYTF

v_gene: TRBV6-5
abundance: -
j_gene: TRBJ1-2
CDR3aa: CASSYREGRGYTF

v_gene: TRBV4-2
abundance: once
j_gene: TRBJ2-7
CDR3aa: CASSQGGGFSYEQYF

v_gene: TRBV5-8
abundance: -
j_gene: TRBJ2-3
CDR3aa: CASSLFGLRPDTQYF

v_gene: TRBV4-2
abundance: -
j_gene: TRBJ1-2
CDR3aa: CASSPTGTDYGYTF

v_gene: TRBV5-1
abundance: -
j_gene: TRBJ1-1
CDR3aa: CASSLARGGRYTEAFF

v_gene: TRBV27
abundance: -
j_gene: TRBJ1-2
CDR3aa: CASSLSGTPNYGYTF

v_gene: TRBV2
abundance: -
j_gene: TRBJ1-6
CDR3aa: CASSEGEASGSPLHF

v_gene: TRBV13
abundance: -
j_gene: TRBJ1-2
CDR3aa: CASSLGFKEYGYTF

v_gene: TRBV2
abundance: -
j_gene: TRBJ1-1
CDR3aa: CASSVRSSNTEAFF

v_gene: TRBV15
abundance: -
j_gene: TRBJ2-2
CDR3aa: CATSRGAKRGTQGLLGELFF

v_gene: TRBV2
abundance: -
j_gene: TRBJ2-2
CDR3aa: CASSTPALGGELFF

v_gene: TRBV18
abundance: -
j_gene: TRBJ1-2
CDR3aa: CASSTRQGSYGYTF

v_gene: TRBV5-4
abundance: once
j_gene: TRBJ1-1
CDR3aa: CASSLGAQTGNEAFF

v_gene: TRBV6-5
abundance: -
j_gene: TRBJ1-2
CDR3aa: CASRYDSDYGYTF

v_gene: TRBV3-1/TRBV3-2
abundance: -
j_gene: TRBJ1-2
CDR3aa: CASGQGDYYGYTF

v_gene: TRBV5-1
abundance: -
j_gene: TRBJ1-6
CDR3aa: CASSLAGPFNSPLHF

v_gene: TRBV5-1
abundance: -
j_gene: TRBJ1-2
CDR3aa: CASSLDGRPGYTF

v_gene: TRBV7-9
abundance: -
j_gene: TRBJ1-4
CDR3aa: CASSSATNEKLFF

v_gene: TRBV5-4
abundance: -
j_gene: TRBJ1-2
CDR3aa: CASSSTGHYGYTF

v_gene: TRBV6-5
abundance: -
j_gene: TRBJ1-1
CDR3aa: CATTGATEAFF

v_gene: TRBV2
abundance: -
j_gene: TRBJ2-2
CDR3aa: CASTEVSRGAGELFF

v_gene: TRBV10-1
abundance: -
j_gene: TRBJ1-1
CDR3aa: CASSPGPQGTEAFF

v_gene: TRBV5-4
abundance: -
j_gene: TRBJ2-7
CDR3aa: CASSLGGRQGAAYEQYF

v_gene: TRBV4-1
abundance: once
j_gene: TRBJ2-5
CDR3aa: CASSQVWETQYF

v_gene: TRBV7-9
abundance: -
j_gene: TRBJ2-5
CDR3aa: CASSLVTVEETQYF

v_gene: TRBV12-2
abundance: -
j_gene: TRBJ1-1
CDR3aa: CASRFKPHKDRLQGAFF

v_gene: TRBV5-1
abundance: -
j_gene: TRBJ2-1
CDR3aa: CASSLEGIRGDEQFF

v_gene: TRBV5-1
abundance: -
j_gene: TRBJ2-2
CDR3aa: CASSPRTGSGELFF

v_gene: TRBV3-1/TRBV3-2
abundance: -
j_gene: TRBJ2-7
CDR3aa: CASSQDRGQAYEQYF

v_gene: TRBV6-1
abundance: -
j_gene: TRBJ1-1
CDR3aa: CASSEGTAGGARVF

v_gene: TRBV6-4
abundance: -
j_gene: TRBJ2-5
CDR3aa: CATSTGPQETQYF

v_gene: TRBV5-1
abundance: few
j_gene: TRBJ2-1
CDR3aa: CASSPDYNEQFF

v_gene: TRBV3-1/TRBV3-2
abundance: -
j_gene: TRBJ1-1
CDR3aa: CASSRRTGGGTEAFF